This passage covers 25 T cell receptor beta chains from one sample sequenced in a study of radiation and T cells in renal cell carcinoma. Noted time point: baseline pretreatment blood. The treatment: 15 Gy SBRT to primary tumor, nephrectomy 4 weeks later. Generated by immunoSEQ multiplex PCR, the TCRdb table keeps only in-frame clones and is missing some. The sample lists 90,000 to 100,000 clones; 75% to 90% were seen once. The sample consisted of blood, taken from a patient whose treatment included radiotherapy and nephrectomy. These receptors all come from a man between 50 and 59 years old with renal cell carcinoma.

This clone was observed once. The V call is TRBV6-5, the J call TRBJ1-2; D uncertain. The CDR3 has 14 amino acids. Germline V lookup: CDR1 MNHEY, CDR2 SVGAGI. V lost 2 bases to trimming and J lost 3 bases, with 10 bases between them. The CDR3: CASSYAGMDYGYTF. In DNA form, the CDR3 reads TGTGCCAGCAGTTACGCGGGTATGGACTATGGCTACACCTTC.

This clone has just one count. V gene TRBV7-9 combines with J gene TRBJ2-3, with TRBD2 matching 9 bases. The V gene's germline CDR1 is SEHNR and CDR2 FQNEAQ (reference sequence). Germline trimming cut 3 bases from V and 4 bases from J; bases unmatched to any gene: 8. This CDR3 spans 16 amino acids. The CDR3 region has the DNA TGTGCCAGCAGCTTTTCTACTAGCGGGTTCTCAGATACGCAGTATTTT. Translated, it gives CASSFSTSGFSDTQYF.

V gene TRBV7-3 combines with J gene TRBJ2-3, with D possibly TRBD2 on 6 matching bases. This CDR3 has 16 amino acids. V was pared by 5 bases and J by 6 bases, with 21 bases between. Per the germline V gene, CDR1 is SGHTA and CDR2 is FQGTGA. CDR3 in DNA: TGTGCCAGCAGCCGAACGGCCAGCGGAGGGGAGGATACGCAGTATTTT. Amino acids: CASSRTASGGEDTQYF.

The genes are TRBV5-1 and TRBJ2-1; D may match TRBD1 or TRBD2 (6 bases each). V was pared by 7 bases and J by 4 bases, with 21 bases between. The CDR3 has 16 amino acids. CDR1 and CDR2 (germline): SGHRS, YFSETQ. The CDR3 is CASRLIGGNVYNEQFF. CDR3 nucleotide sequence: TGCGCCAGCCGCCTTATAGGGGGGAACGTTTACAATGAGCAGTTCTTC.

The genes are TRBV4-2 and TRBJ2-7, with 11 bases matching TRBD1. The V gene end was trimmed by 5 bases and the J gene end by 5 bases; junction bases not matched to a gene: 5. In germline, CDR1 is LGHNA, CDR2 YNFKEQ. This CDR3 is built from 14 residues. CDR3 residues: CASSTRDRGNEQYF. DNA for the CDR3: TGTGCCAGCAGCACCCGGGACAGGGGGAACGAGCAGTACTTC.

This chain connects TRBV5-6 to TRBJ1-4; D is unclear. CDR3 length: 15 residues. Trimming took off 7 bases at V and 7 bases at J, with 20 bases between the two ends. The germline gives CDR1 SGHDT, CDR2 YYEEEE. The CDR3 reads CASEGLGRTGEKLFF. CDR3 DNA: TGTGCCAGCGAAGGATTGGGCAGGACCGGTGAAAAACTGTTTTTT. Based on the CDR3 plus reference TRBV5-6 and TRBJ1-4, the full variable domain is DAGVTQSPTHLIKTRGQQVTLRCSPKSGHDTVSWYQQALGQGPQFIFQYYEEEERQRGNFPDRFSGHQFPNYSSELNVNALLLGDSALYLCASEGLGRTGEKLFFGSGTQLSVL.

This clone was found a few times. The chain has TRBV29-1 and TRBJ1-2; D is possibly TRBD1 (5 bases). The V end lost 3 bases, the J end lost 2 bases, and 10 bases lay between the germline ends. The CDR3 loop spans 13 amino acids. CDR1 is SQVTM and CDR2 is ANQGSEA in the germline V gene. Here the CDR3 DNA reads TGCAGCGTTGAGGTCGACAGCAACTATGGCTACACCTTC. Translating it yields CSVEVDSNYGYTF.

This clone was found a few times. The rearrangement joins TRBV7-3 to TRBJ2-1; the D gene is possibly TRBD1 (5 bases). V was clipped by 2 bases and J by 4 bases, with 9 bases between them. Per germline, CDR1 SGHTA and CDR2 FQGTGA. The CDR3 is 14 amino acids. CDR3 DNA sequence: TGTGCCAGCAGCTTACTTGGGGCTTACAATGAGCAGTTCTTC. It yields the protein CASSLLGAYNEQFF. Together with reference TRBV7-3 and TRBJ2-1, the CDR3 gives the full variable domain: GAGVSQTPSNKVTEKGKYVELRCDPISGHTALYWYRQSLGQGPEFLIYFQGTGAADDSGLPNDRFFAVRPEGSVSTLKIQRTERGDSAVYLCASSLLGAYNEQFFGPGTRLTVL.

CDR3 protein: CASSADRGLSAFF. The DNA of the CDR3 is TGTGCCAGCAGCGCGGACAGGGGTCTAAGTGCTTTCTTT. The V and J genes are TRBV5-4 and TRBJ1-1; 9 bases match TRBD1. Germline CDR1 and CDR2: SGHNT and YYREEE (reference sequence). CDR3 length equals 13 residues. V dropped 4 bases and J dropped 11; count of bases not matched to a gene: 9.

V gene TRBV11-3 combines with J gene TRBJ2-2; D is possibly TRBD2 (5 bases). CDR1 SGHNT and CDR2 YENEEA come from the germline V gene. V gave up 5 bases and J gave up 5 bases, with 9 bases separating them. The CDR3 loop spans 13 amino acids. CDR3 residues: CASSLGVTGELFF. CDR3 nucleotide sequence: TGTGCCAGCAGCCTCGGGGTTACCGGGGAGCTGTTTTTT.

The rearrangement uses TRBV12-2 and TRBJ2-7. TRBV12-2 is a known pseudogene. The CDR3 consists of 17 residues. DNA for the CDR3: TGTGCAAGTCGCTTTGGACCTAATAGGTCCCCCCTCTACGAGCAGTACTTC. Translating it yields CASRFGPNRSPLYEQYF.

The V gene is TRBV4-1, the J gene TRBJ2-7; unclear D gene. Trimming pared 2 bases from V and 6 bases from J, leaving 14 bases between. This CDR3 is 14 amino acids long. Per the germline V gene, CDR1 is MGHRA and CDR2 is YSYEKL. This chain's CDR3 is CASSQQTLDGEQYF. DNA for the CDR3: TGCGCCAGCAGCCAACAAACTCTGGACGGCGAGCAGTACTTC.

This chain links TRBV6-1 with TRBJ2-1; 14 bases agree with TRBD2. CDR1 MNHNS and CDR2 SASEGT come from the germline V gene. Trimming removed 4 bases from V and 2 bases from J; junction bases left unmatched: 13. The CDR3 is 20 amino acids. The CDR3 reads CASSAFGAGTSGGPYNEQFF. CDR3 in DNA: TGTGCCAGCAGTGCCTTCGGGGCCGGGACTAGCGGGGGCCCCTACAATGAGCAGTTCTTC.

V and J are TRBV5-1 and TRBJ2-7, with D possibly TRBD1 on 7 matching bases. The CDR3 runs to 14 residues. Trimming removed 7 bases from V and 0 bases from J, with 14 bases in between. Germline CDR1 SGHRS, CDR2 YFSETQ. The CDR3 bases are TGCGCCAGCGCGGGACAGCTTTCCTCCTACGAGCAGTACTTC. Translating gives CASAGQLSSYEQYF.

The chain has TRBV30 and TRBJ1-5; unclear D gene. The CDR3 contains 13 residues. The germline CDR1 and CDR2 sequences are GTSNPN and SVGIG (reference sequence). The ends were cut back, 0 bases at V and 3 bases at J, with 6 bases in the middle. CDR3 sequence: CAWSVQDNQPQHF. The CDR3 DNA sequence: TGTGCCTGGAGTGTACAAGACAATCAGCCCCAGCATTTT.

The table lists this clone with a count of one. The sample contains more than one DNA sequence encoding this CDR3. The rearrangement joins TRBV5-6 to TRBJ2-1, with no clear D. The CDR3 length is 15 residues. Trimming stripped 4 bases from V and 0 bases from J, with 11 bases between. Per the germline V gene, CDR1 is SGHDT and CDR2 is YYEEEE. The CDR3 loop reads CASSPRGSSYNEQFF. In DNA, the CDR3 is TGTGCCAGCAGCCCCCGAGGAAGCTCCTACAATGAGCAGTTCTTC.

This clone appeared a single time. V gene TRBV9 combines with J gene TRBJ1-3; the D is unclear. CDR3 length: 13 amino acids. The V end was cut by 1 base, the J end by 3 bases, with 5 bases between. The germline V gene has CDR1 SGDLS and CDR2 YYNGEE. The CDR3 DNA sequence: TGTGCCAGCAGCGTATATGGTGGAAACACCATATATTTT. Encoded protein: CASSVYGGNTIYF.

The chain recombines TRBV6-5 with TRBJ1-1; 9 positions match TRBD1. The germline V gene encodes CDR1 MNHEY and CDR2 SVGAGI. The J segment lost 6 bases and the V segment lost 6 bases, leaving 5 bases of the junction unmatched. This CDR3 is built from 13 residues. The CDR3 coding sequence is TGTGCCAGCAGAGACAGGGGGTACGCTGAAGCTTTCTTT. Amino acid sequence: CASRDRGYAEAFF.

V gene TRBV10-3 combines with J gene TRBJ2-7; no clear D gene. Germline-derived CDR1 and CDR2 are ENHRY and SYGVKD. The CDR3 is 12 amino acids. V was shortened by 8 bases and J by 0 bases, with 8 bases between the two germline ends. The CDR3 nucleotides read TGTGCCATCCTCGCAGACTCCTACGAGCAGTACTTC. It specifies CAILADSYEQYF.

The chain recombines TRBV7-6 with TRBJ2-4; 8 positions match TRBD2. CDR1 is SGHVS, CDR2 FNYEAQ, per germline. Trimming cost V 0 bases and J 8 bases; bases outside gene matches: 12. The CDR3 covers 17 residues. The DNA of the CDR3 is TGTGCCAGCAGCTTAGCGCCACCGGGAGGGCTTTTAGACATTCAGTACTTC. Translating gives CASSLAPPGGLLDIQYF.

The chain uses TRBV14 and TRBJ2-1; D is undetermined. CDR3 length equals 14 residues. Germline V gene lookup returns CDR1 SGHDN and CDR2 FVKESK. V gave up 4 bases and J gave up 10 bases, with 17 bases separating them. The CDR3 nucleotides read TGTGCCAGCAGCCCCTTAACTCTGGCCCGAGAGCAGTTCTTC. Its translation is CASSPLTLAREQFF.

This rearrangement joins TRBV7-9 to TRBJ1-4, with TRBD1 identical over 12 bases. The J segment lost 7 bases and the V segment lost 5 bases, leaving 8 bases of the junction unmatched. Germline CDR1 reads SEHNR; CDR2 reads FQNEAQ (reference sequence). This CDR3 region has 16 residues. The CDR3 nucleotides are TGTGCCAGCAGCCCAGGGACAGGGGGCTTGACTGAAAAACTGTTTTTT. Its translation: CASSPGTGGLTEKLFF.

The chain couples TRBV18 to TRBJ2-2; D is ambiguous. V lost 3 bases and J 0 bases, leaving 17 bases between the germline ends. The CDR3 has 18 amino acids. In germline, CDR1 is KGHSH, CDR2 LQKENI. The CDR3 DNA reads TGTGCCAGCTCACCCCCTCAGAGAACAACCACGAACACCGGGGAGCTGTTTTTT. Amino acid sequence: CASSPPQRTTTNTGELFF.

The genes are TRBV28 and TRBJ1-5, with D possibly matching TRBD1 (5 bases). Looked up from germline, CDR1 is MDHEN and CDR2 is SYDVKM. CDR3 length: 13 amino acids. V was pared by 5 bases and J by 6 bases, with 11 bases between. This CDR3 is CASSPATAQPQHF. The CDR3 DNA follows: TGTGCCAGCAGTCCAGCGACAGCTCAGCCCCAGCATTTT.

The chain couples TRBV19 to TRBJ1-1, with a weak D call TRBD1 (5 bases). Trimming took off 5 bases at V and 3 bases at J, with 10 bases between the two ends. This CDR3 has 13 residues. Germline V gene lookup returns CDR1 LNHDA and CDR2 SQIVND (reference sequence). The CDR3 region has the DNA TGTGCCAGTAGTCTAAAACAGGACACTGAAGCTTTCTTT. Its translation is CASSLKQDTEAFF.